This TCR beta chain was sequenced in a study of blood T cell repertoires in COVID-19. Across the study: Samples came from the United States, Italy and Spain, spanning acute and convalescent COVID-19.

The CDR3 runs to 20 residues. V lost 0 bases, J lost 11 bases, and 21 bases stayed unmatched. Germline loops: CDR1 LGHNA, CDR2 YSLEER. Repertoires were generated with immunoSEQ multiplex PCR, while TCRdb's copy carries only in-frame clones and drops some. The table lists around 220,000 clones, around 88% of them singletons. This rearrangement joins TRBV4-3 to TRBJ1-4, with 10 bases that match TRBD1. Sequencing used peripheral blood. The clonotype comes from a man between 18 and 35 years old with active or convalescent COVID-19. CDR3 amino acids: CASSQDGGQGFHGHDGKLFF. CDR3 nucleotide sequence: TGCGCCAGCAGCCAAGACGGGGGACAGGGGTTTCACGGCCATGATGGGAAACTGTTTTTT.